A single sample is the source of the 15 T cell receptor beta chains below, sequenced in a study of T-cell memory formation after mild COVID-19. MiXCR, run by TCRdb on the 5' RACE reads, gives a single entry per CDR3 protein. This sample has some 70,000 distinct CDR3 sequences, with around 15% found just once. Sequenced material: PBMCs or a T cell subset sorted from them (not recorded which). The receptors come from an adult woman who had mild COVID-19 (a few samples of this study predate the infection). Cell type and time point are not known.

This clonotype showed up many times. The V call is TRBV7-9, the J call TRBJ2-7, with D perhaps matching TRBD1 (5 bases). V dropped 5 bases and J dropped 0 bases, with 8 bases sitting between them. Germline V gene lookup returns CDR1 SEHNR and CDR2 FQNEAQ (reference sequence). The CDR3 consists of 13 residues. The CDR3 DNA follows: TGTGCCAGCAGCCCGGACACCTCCTACGAGCAGTACTTC. The encoded protein is CASSPDTSYEQYF.

The CDR3: CASSPMGRQVVTGELFF. The CDR3 bases are TGTGCCAGCAGCCCGATGGGGAGACAGGTAGTCACCGGGGAGCTGTTTTTT. The chain links TRBV7-8 to TRBJ2-2; D may be TRBD1 (6 bases). Germline V gene sequence: CDR1 SGHVS, CDR2 FQNEAQ. The CDR3 has 17 amino acids. V lost 5 bases to trimming and J lost 4 bases, with 20 bases between them.

The rearrangement uses TRBV5-1 and TRBJ2-2; the match to TRBD1 covers 8 bases. The CDR3 sequence is 14 residues long. Trimming cost V 3 bases and J 3 bases; bases outside gene matches: 1. The germline CDR1 and CDR2 sequences are SGHRS and YFSETQ. The CDR3 sequence: CASSWTGHTGELFF. The CDR3 DNA sequence: TGCGCCAGCAGCTGGACAGGGCACACCGGGGAGCTGTTTTTT. Variable domain in full (rest from reference TRBV5-1 and TRBJ2-2): KAGVTQTPRYLIKTRGQQVTLSCSPISGHRSVSWYQQTPGQGLQFLFEYFSETQRNKGNFPGRFSGRQFSNSRSEMNVSTLELGDSALYLCASSWTGHTGELFFGEGSRLTVL.

This clonotype was seen repeatedly, ten times or more. The rearrangement links TRBV6-6 to TRBJ2-7, with 9 positions matching TRBD1. CDR1 and CDR2 from the germline V gene are MNHNY and SVGAGI (reference sequence). The V gene end was trimmed by 4 bases and the J gene end by 2 bases; junction bases not matched to a gene: 9. The CDR3 spans 16 residues. The CDR3 is CASSFPPGQGTYEQYF. CDR3 bases: TGTGCCAGCAGTTTCCCCCCCGGACAGGGGACCTACGAGCAGTACTTC.

This clonotype was seen at least ten times. The chain couples TRBV29-1 to TRBJ2-3, with TRBD2 matching over 13 bases. CDR1 is SQVTM and CDR2 is ANQGSEA in the germline V gene. Losses at the gene ends were 0 bases for V and 4 bases for J; bases not matched to a gene: 4. CDR3 size: 16 residues. This CDR3 is CSVEDPGLAGPDTQYF. The CDR3 nucleotides are TGCAGCGTTGAAGATCCGGGACTAGCGGGGCCAGATACGCAGTATTTT.

The rearrangement uses TRBV29-1 and TRBJ2-7, with D unresolved. Per germline, CDR1 SQVTM and CDR2 ANQGSEA. This CDR3 is 10 amino acids long. The ends were cut back, 4 bases at V and 2 bases at J, with 3 bases in the middle. The CDR3 reads CSVGTYEQYF. The CDR3 DNA follows: TGCAGCGTTGGGACCTACGAGCAGTACTTC.

The chain joins TRBV7-8 to TRBJ2-7; D ambiguous. V was shortened by 5 bases and J by 3 bases, with 5 bases between the two germline ends. The CDR3 totals 11 residues. Germline V gives CDR1 SGHVS, CDR2 FQNEAQ. In DNA form, the CDR3 reads TGTGCCAGCAGCGAAAACTACGAGCAGTACTTC. Its protein is CASSENYEQYF.

The V and J genes are TRBV7-6 and TRBJ2-2; maybe TRBD1 (7 bases). The CDR3 is 17 residues long. Looked up from germline, CDR1 is SGHVS and CDR2 is FNYEAQ. V was pared by 0 bases and J by 4 bases, with 15 bases between. The CDR3 protein is CASSLAPTGRITGELFF. The CDR3 DNA follows: TGTGCCAGCAGCTTAGCGCCGACAGGGAGGATCACCGGGGAGCTGTTTTTT.

In this sample, this clonotype turned up many times. J is TRBJ2-3 and V is TRBV11-2; 12 nucleotides match TRBD2. Looked up from germline, CDR1 is SGHAT and CDR2 is FQNNGV. With 5 bases clipped from V and 4 bases from J, the junction kept 4 bases outside the gene matches. The CDR3 has 15 residues. The CDR3 nucleotides read TGTGCCAGCAGCGGGACTAGCGGGTACCCAGATACGCAGTATTTT. Translating gives CASSGTSGYPDTQYF. Full variable domain (outside the CDR3, taken from reference TRBV11-2 and TRBJ2-3): EAGVAQSPRYKIIEKRQSVAFWCNPISGHATLYWYQQILGQGPKLLIQFQNNGVVDDSQLPKDRFSAERLKGVDSTLKIQPAKLEDSAVYLCASSGTSGYPDTQYFGPGTRLTVL.

Here the CDR3 DNA reads TGTGCCAGCGGGGCCTCTCTTCAGTTCTTC. Its protein product is CASGASLQFF. The rearrangement uses TRBV12-3 or TRBV12-4 and TRBJ2-1; weak D call: TRBD1 (5 bases). V lost 8 bases, J lost 13 bases, and 12 bases lay in between. There are 10 residues in the CDR3.

This clonotype has more than one count but fewer than ten. The chain is built from TRBV5-6 and TRBJ2-1, with 10 positions matching TRBD2. The germline V gene encodes CDR1 SGHDT and CDR2 YYEEEE. The CDR3 runs 15 residues. The J segment lost 6 bases and the V segment lost 4 bases, leaving 7 bases of the junction unmatched. CDR3 DNA: TGTGCCAGCAGCCCCAACCCTAGCGGGGGCAATGAGCAGTTCTTC. This sequence encodes CASSPNPSGGNEQFF.

The table lists this clonotype with a count of one. The CDR3 is CASSPGLAGAADTQYF. The CDR3 region has the DNA TGTGCCAGCAGCCCAGGACTAGCGGGAGCAGCAGATACGCAGTATTTT. The chain carries TRBV7-9 and TRBJ2-3; 13 bases map to TRBD2. V trimming: 5 bases; J trimming: 4 bases; junction bases outside the gene matches: 6. The CDR3 is 16 residues long. The V gene's germline CDR1 is SEHNR and CDR2 FQNEAQ (reference sequence).

This chain links TRBV4-2 with TRBJ2-7; D remains ambiguous. Germline CDR1 and CDR2: LGHNA and YNFKEQ. This CDR3 has 15 amino acids. Deletions cut 0 bases from V and 5 bases from J, with 14 bases between. CDR3 in amino acids: CASSQDFPPRNEQYF. The CDR3 bases are TGTGCCAGCAGCCAAGATTTCCCCCCCCGGAACGAGCAGTACTTC.

The V gene is TRBV7-9, the J gene TRBJ1-5; 7 nucleotides line up with TRBD1. The germline CDR1 and CDR2 sequences are SEHNR and FQNEAQ (reference sequence). Trimming took 5 bases from V and 4 from J; bases not matched to a gene: 14. The CDR3 is 17 amino acids. CDR3 loop: CASSPTRGGQINQPQHF. CDR3 DNA: TGTGCCAGCAGCCCCACCCGTGGGGGACAGATAAATCAGCCCCAGCATTTT.

This clonotype was recorded only once. The chain combines TRBV27 with TRBJ1-5, with 7 bases lining up with TRBD1. The CDR3 totals 14 residues. Trimming removed 6 bases from V and 7 bases from J; junction bases left unmatched: 9. Germline-derived CDR1 and CDR2 are MNHEY and SMNVEV (reference sequence). CDR3 sequence reads: CASRLTGFGQPQHF. CDR3 coding DNA: TGTGCCAGCAGGCTGACAGGGTTTGGACAGCCCCAGCATTTT.